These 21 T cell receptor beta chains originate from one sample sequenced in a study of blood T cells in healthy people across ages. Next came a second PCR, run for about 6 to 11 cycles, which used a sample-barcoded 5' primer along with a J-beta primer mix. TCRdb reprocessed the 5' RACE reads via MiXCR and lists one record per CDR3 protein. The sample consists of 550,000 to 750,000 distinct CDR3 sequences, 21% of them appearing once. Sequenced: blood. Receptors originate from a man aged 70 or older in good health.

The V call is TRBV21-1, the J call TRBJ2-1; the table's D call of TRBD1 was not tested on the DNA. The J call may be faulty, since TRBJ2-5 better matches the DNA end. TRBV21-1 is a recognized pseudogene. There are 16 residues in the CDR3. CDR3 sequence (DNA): TGTGCCAGCAGCAAAGCGCAGTCAGCTTCTGCGGGGACCCAGTACTTC. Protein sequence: CASSKAQSASAGTQYF.

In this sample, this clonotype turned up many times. This CDR3 reads CASSPSPTTLAYNEQFF. The CDR3 DNA follows: TGCGCCAGCAGCCCCAGCCCGACTACCTTAGCCTACAATGAGCAGTTCTTC. The chain couples TRBV4-1 to TRBJ2-1; possibly TRBD2 for D (5 bases). Germline values: CDR1 MGHRA, CDR2 YSYEKL. CDR3 size: 17 residues. V was pared by 4 bases and J by 2 bases, with 18 bases between.

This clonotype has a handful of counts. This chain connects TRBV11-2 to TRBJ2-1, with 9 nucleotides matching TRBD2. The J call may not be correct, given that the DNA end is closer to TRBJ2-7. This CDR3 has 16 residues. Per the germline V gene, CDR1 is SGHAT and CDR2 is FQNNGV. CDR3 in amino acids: CASSLSQREVSYEQYF. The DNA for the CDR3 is TGTGCCAGCAGCTTGTCCCAGCGGGAGGTTTCTTACGAGCAGTACTTC.

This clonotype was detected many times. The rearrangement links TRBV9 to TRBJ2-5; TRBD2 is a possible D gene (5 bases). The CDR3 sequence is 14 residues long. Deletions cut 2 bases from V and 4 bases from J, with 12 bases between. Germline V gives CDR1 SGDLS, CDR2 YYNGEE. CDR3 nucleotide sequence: TGTGCCAGCAGCGTTAATCTAGCAGGAGAGACCCAGTACTTC. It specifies CASSVNLAGETQYF.

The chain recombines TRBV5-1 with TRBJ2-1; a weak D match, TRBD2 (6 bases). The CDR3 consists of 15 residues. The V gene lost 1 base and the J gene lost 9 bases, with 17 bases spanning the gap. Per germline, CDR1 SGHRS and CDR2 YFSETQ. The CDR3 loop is CASSLFETEGLEQFF. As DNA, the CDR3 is TGCGCCAGCAGCTTGTTTGAGACGGAGGGCCTTGAGCAGTTCTTC.

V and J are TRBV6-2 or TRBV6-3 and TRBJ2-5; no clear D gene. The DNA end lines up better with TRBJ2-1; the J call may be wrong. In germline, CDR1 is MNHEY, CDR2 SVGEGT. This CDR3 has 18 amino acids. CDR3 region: CASSYVGGKGREPHEQFF. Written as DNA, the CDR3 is TGTGCCAGCAGTTATGTGGGTGGGAAGGGCCGAGAGCCCCATGAGCAGTTCTTC.

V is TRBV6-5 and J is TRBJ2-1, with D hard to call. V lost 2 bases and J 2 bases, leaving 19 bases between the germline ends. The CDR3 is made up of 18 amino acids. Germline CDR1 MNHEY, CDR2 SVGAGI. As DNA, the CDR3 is TGTGCCAGCAGTTACATCGACCCTGCGGTAAGCCCCTACAATGAGCAGTTCTTC. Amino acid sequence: CASSYIDPAVSPYNEQFF.

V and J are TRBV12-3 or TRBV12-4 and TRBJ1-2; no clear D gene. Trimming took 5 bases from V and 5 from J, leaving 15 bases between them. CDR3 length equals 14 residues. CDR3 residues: CASSPKTGAYGYTF. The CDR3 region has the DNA TGTGCCAGCAGTCCAAAGACTGGAGCTTATGGCTACACCTTC.

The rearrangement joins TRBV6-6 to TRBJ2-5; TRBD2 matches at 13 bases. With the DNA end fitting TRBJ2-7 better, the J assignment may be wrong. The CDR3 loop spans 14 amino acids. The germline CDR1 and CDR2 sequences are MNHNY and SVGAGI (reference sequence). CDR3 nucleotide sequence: TGTGCCAGCAGAGGGACTAGCGGGAACTACGAGCAGTACTTC. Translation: CASRGTSGNYEQYF.

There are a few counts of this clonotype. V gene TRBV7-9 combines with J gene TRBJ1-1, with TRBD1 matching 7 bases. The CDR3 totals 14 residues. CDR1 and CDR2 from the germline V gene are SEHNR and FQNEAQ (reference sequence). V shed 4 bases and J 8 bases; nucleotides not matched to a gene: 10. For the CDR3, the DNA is TGTGCCAGCAGCTCCACAGGGGCCTTACTGGAAGCTTTCTTT. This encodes CASSSTGALLEAFF.

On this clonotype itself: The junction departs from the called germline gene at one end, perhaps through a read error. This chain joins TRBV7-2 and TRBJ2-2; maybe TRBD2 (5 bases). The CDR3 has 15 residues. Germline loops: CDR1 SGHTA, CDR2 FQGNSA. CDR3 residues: CANSLLLGGTGELFF. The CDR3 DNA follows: TGTGCCAACAGCTTATTACTAGGAGGCACCGGGGAGCTGTTTTTT. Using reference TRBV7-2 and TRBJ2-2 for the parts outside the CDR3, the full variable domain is GAGVSQSPSNKVTEKGKDVELRCDPISGHTALYWYRQSLGQGLEFLIYFQGNSAPDKSGLPSDRFSAERTGGSVSTLTIQRTQQEDSAVYLCANSLLLGGTGELFFGEGSRLTVL.

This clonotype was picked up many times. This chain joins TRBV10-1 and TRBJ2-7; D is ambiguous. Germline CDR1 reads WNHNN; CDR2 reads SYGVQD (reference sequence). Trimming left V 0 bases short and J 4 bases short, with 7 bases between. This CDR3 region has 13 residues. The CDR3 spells CASSESTEYEQYF. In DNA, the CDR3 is TGCGCCAGCAGTGAGTCAACGGAATACGAGCAGTACTTC.

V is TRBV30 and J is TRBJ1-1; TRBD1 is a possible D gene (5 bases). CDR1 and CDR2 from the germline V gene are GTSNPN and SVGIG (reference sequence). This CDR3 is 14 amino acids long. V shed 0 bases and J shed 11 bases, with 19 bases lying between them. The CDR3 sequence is CAWSVKGLHPEAFF. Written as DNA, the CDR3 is TGTGCCTGGAGTGTAAAGGGGTTACACCCGGAGGCTTTCTTT.

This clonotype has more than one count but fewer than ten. The CDR3 here is CSVMNTEAFF. The CDR3 nucleotides are TGCAGCGTTATGAACACTGAAGCTTTCTTT. The genes are TRBV29-1 and TRBJ1-1; D unclear. In germline, CDR1 is SQVTM, CDR2 ANQGSEA. Trimming cost V 5 bases and J 0 bases, with 1 base left between them. The CDR3 length is 10 residues.

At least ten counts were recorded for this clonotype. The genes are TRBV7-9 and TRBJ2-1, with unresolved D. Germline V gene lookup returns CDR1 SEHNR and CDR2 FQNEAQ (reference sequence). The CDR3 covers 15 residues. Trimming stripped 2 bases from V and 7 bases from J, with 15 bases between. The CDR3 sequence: CASSLRFRAGNEQFF. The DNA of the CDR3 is TGTGCCAGCAGCTTAAGGTTTAGAGCCGGAAATGAGCAGTTCTTC. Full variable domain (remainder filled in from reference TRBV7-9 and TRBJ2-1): DTGVSQNPRHKITKRGQNVTFRCDPISEHNRLYWYRQTLGQGPEFLTYFQNEAQLEKSRLLSDRFSAERPKGSFSTLEIQRTEQGDSAMYLCASSLRFRAGNEQFFGPGTRLTVL.

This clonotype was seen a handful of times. In DNA, the CDR3 is TGTGCCAGCAAGCGGGAGGCGAACACCGGGGAGCTGTTTTTT. Encoded protein: CASKREANTGELFF. V usage is TRBV2 and J usage is TRBJ2-2; 9 positions match TRBD2. After removal of 7 bases from V and 0 bases from J, the junction contained 0 bases not matched to a gene. In germline, CDR1 is SNHLY, CDR2 FYNNEI. The CDR3 is made up of 14 amino acids.

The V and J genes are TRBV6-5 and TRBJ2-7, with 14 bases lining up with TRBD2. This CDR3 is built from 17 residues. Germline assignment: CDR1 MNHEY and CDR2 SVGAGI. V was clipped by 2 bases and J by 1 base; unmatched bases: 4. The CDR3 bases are TGTGCCAGCAGTTACGGGACTAGCGGGAGAGGGTCCTACGAGCAGTACTTC. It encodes CASSYGTSGRGSYEQYF.

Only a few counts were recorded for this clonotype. The CDR3 DNA reads TGTGCCAGCAGCTCGGGAGCGTCGTGGGAGCTGTTTTTT. Translation: CASSSGASWELFF. This rearrangement joins TRBV7-9 to TRBJ2-2; tentative D call: TRBD2 (6 bases). The V end was cut by 4 bases, the J end by 9 bases, with 12 bases between. CDR3 length equals 13 residues. Germline V gives CDR1 SEHNR, CDR2 FQNEAQ (reference sequence).

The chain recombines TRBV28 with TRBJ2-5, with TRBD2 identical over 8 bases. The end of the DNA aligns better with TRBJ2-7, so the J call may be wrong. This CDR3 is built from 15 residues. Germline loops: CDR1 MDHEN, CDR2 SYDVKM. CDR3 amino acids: CASSPMSGSVYEQYF. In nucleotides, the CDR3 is TGTGCCAGCAGTCCTATGAGCGGGAGCGTGTACGAGCAGTACTTC.

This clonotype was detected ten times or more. The CDR3 sequence is CSASTGGGTDTQYF. The CDR3 region has the DNA TGCAGTGCCTCGACAGGGGGCGGGACAGATACGCAGTATTTT. The rearrangement links TRBV20-1 to TRBJ2-3, with 10 bases matching TRBD1. CDR3 length: 14 amino acids. Germline CDR1 DFQATT, CDR2 SNEGSKA (reference sequence). V lost 6 bases to trimming and J lost 3 bases; unmatched junction nucleotides: 6.

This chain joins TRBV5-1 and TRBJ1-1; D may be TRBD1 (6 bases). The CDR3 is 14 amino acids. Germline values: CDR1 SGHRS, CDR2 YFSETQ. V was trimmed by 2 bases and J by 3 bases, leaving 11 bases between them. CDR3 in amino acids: CASSFAGADTEAFF. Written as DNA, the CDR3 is TGCGCCAGCAGCTTTGCAGGGGCGGACACTGAAGCTTTCTTT.